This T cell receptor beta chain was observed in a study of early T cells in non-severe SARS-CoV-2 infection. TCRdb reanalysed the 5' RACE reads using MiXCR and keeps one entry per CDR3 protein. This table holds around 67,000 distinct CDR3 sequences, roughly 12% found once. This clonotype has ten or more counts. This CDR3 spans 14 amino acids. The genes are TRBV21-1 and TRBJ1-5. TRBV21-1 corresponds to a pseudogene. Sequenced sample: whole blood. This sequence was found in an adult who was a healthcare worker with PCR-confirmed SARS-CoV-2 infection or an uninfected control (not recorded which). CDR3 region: CASNPRQEGQPQHF. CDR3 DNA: TGTGCCAGCAACCCACGACAAGAAGGTCAGCCCCAGCATTTT.